Presented here are 3 T cell receptor beta chains from one specimen sequenced in a study of T cells in Graves' hyperthyroidism and ophthalmopathy. RNA transcripts yielded amplified TCR beta CDR3 regions. Primed by the HTBI set, a first-round RT-PCR was run on the TCR CDR3. TCRdb reanalysed the multiplex PCR reads using MiXCR and keeps one entry per CDR3 protein. The table records about 250,000 distinct CDR3 sequences, about 15% of them present only once. Sequencing was performed on blood. The receptors stem from a woman between 50 and 59 years old with Graves' hyperthyroidism that later progressed to Graves' ophthalmopathy.

This clonotype was detected ten times or more. This chain uses TRBV3-1 with TRBJ2-1, with TRBD1 matching over 7 bases. CDR1 and CDR2 (germline): LGHDT, YNNKEL (reference sequence). This CDR3 is built from 15 residues. V dropped 3 bases and J dropped 4; count of bases not matched to a gene: 6. The chain's CDR3 is CASSHRDRLYNEQFF. CDR3 DNA: TGTGCCAGCAGCCACCGGGACAGACTATACAATGAGCAGTTCTTC.

The table lists this clonotype with many counts. The CDR3 DNA reads TGTGCCAGCAGTTACTCTCGCGGGAGCACAGATACGCAGTATTTT. It yields the protein CASSYSRGSTDTQYF. The J gene is TRBJ2-3, the V gene TRBV6-1, with a weak D call TRBD2 (5 bases). The CDR3 has 15 amino acids. V was cut by 5 bases and J by 0 bases, with 12 bases left in between. From germline, CDR1 is MNHNS and CDR2 SASEGT.

On this clonotype: The junction shows a germline mismatch at one end, possibly a read error. The CDR3 reads CASSQVVDEQSF. The CDR3 bases are TGCGCCAGCAGCCAGGTAGTGGATGAGCAGTCCTTC. The chain combines TRBV4-1 with TRBJ2-1; no clear D. Germline CDR1 MGHRA, CDR2 YSYEKL. The CDR3 length is 12 residues.